The rows below give T cell receptor beta chains drawn from one sample of a study of blood T cell repertoires in COVID-19. Repertoires were generated with immunoSEQ multiplex PCR, while TCRdb's copy carries only in-frame clones and drops some. Among about 14,000 clones, 80% to 90% were seen once, and the ten largest hold 13% to 15%. The sequenced sample was peripheral blood. These receptors were obtained from a man aged 45-65 years with active COVID-19. The CDR3 runs from the conserved cysteine through the conserved F or W. A D gene is named only where the DNA matches it firmly. The size of a clone is reported for some rows only, either as once, few or many, or as a class for expanded clones.

J	size	D	V	CDR3	DNA
TRBJ1-1	.	.	TRBV5-4	CASSRTANTEAFF	TGTGCCAGCAGCCGGACAGCGAACACTGAAGCTTTCTTT
TRBJ2-1	.	TRBD2	TRBV18	CASSPPKGLVGNEQFF	TGTGCCAGCTCACCACCGAAGGGACTAGTTGGCAATGAGCAGTTCTTC
TRBJ2-7	once	TRBD2	TRBV3-1/TRBV3-2	CASSQASGVRYEQYF	TGTGCCAGCAGCCAGGCTAGCGGGGTTCGCTACGAGCAGTACTTC
TRBJ2-1	.	.	TRBV20-1	CSGVRVGEQFF	TGCAGTGGCGTCCGGGTCGGTGAGCAGTTCTTC
TRBJ2-3	.	.	TRBV5-4	CASSLDKTSIDTQYF	TGTGCCAGCAGCTTGGATAAAACTAGTATTGATACGCAGTATTTT
TRBJ2-7	.	TRBD2	TRBV10-1	CASSQGLAGIYEQYF	TGCGCCAGCAGCCAAGGACTAGCGGGAATCTACGAGCAGTACTTC
TRBJ1-5	.	TRBD1	TRBV7-8	CASSSRTGSNQPQHF	TGTGCCAGCAGCTCTAGGACAGGGTCGAATCAGCCCCAGCATTTT
TRBJ2-2	.	.	TRBV25-1	CASADRKRNTGELFF	TGTGCCAGCGCCGACAGAAAACGGAACACCGGGGAGCTGTTTTTT
TRBJ2-5	.	.	TRBV7-9	CASSLSSVGTQYF	TGTGCCAGCAGCTTAAGCTCGGTCGGGACCCAGTACTTC
TRBJ2-1	few	TRBD2	TRBV4-3	CASSQGAGLAYNEQFF	TGCGCCAGCAGCCAAGGGGCGGGACTAGCTTACAATGAGCAGTTCTTC
TRBJ1-5	.	TRBD1	TRBV4-2	CASSTRTGGGQPQHF	TGTGCCAGCAGCACCCGGACAGGGGGCGGTCAGCCCCAGCATTTT
TRBJ2-1	.	TRBD1	TRBV7-9	CASSRGQGATWDEQFF	TGTGCCAGCAGCCGGGGACAGGGGGCTACGTGGGATGAGCAGTTCTTC
TRBJ2-3	.	.	TRBV9	CASNIAGTDTQYF	TGTGCCAGCAATATAGCGGGCACAGATACGCAGTATTTT
TRBJ1-5	.	.	TRBV5-4	CASSYGPVRDQPQHF	TGTGCCAGCAGCTACGGTCCGGTGAGAGATCAGCCCCAGCATTTT
TRBJ2-7	.	TRBD2	TRBV2	CASSEFTSGSGDEQYF	TGTGCCAGCAGTGAATTCACTAGCGGGAGTGGGGACGAGCAGTACTTC
TRBJ2-7	large	TRBD2	TRBV7-8	CASSQPRRSGRGNEQYF	TGTGCCAGCAGCCAACCGCGTCGTAGCGGGAGGGGGAACGAGCAGTACTTC